The 28 T cell receptor beta chains below come from one sample, sequenced in a study of blood T cell repertoires in COVID-19. Clones were read by immunoSEQ multiplex PCR, and TCRdb kept only the in-frame ones, dropping some. The sample lists approximately 180,000 clones, around 82% occurring once. The sequenced sample consisted of PBMCs or T cells enriched from blood (not recorded which). These receptors came from a woman in her sixties with acute COVID-19.

The rearrangement uses TRBV19 and TRBJ2-7; TRBD1 matches 8 bases. Germline CDR1 is LNHDA and CDR2 is SQIVND (reference sequence). This CDR3 region has 14 residues. V was pared by 5 bases and J by 6 bases, with 9 bases of the junction left unmatched. DNA for the CDR3: TGTGCCAGTAGTGAAAGGGACAGGTTTTCCGAGCAGTACTTC. Protein sequence: CASSERDRFSEQYF.

J is TRBJ1-1 and V is TRBV30; the D is unclear. The V end was cut by 4 bases, the J end by 3 bases, with 12 bases between. Germline V lookup: CDR1 GTSNPN, CDR2 SVGIG (reference sequence). CDR3 length: 13 residues. The CDR3 DNA follows: TGTGCCTGGAATACGCAAGAGGACACTGAAGCTTTCTTT. Translating it yields CAWNTQEDTEAFF.

This sequence joins TRBV4-3 and TRBJ1-4; 9 nucleotides align to TRBD1. Germline CDR1 reads LGHNA; CDR2 reads YSLEER. This CDR3 spans 17 amino acids. The V segment lost 1 base and the J segment 5 bases; nucleotides outside the gene matches: 8. The CDR3 nucleotides read TGCGCCAGCAGCCAAGCGGGGGGGGGACAGGGAAATGAAAAACTGTTTTTT. As protein: CASSQAGGGQGNEKLFF.

The chain carries TRBV12-3 or TRBV12-4 and TRBJ2-7; 7 positions agree with TRBD1. This CDR3 has 12 residues. The V segment lost 7 bases and the J segment 7 bases; nucleotides outside the gene matches: 7. CDR3 bases: TGTGCCAGCACCAAGGGGGCCGGTGAGCAGTACTTC. Translated, it gives CASTKGAGEQYF.

The chain uses TRBV6-4 and TRBJ1-2; no clear D gene. The CDR3 is 14 residues long. Germline V gene data show CDR1 as MRHNA and CDR2 as SNTAGT. The CDR3 region has the DNA TGTGCGTTGTCCCCTAGCTTAACTAACTATGGCTACACCTTC. Amino acid sequence: CALSPSLTNYGYTF.

V and J are TRBV6-2 or TRBV6-3 and TRBJ2-3, with D perhaps TRBD1 (6 bases). The length of the CDR3 is 14 residues. Between the trimmed V and J ends, which lost 5 bases and 3 bases, there was a span of 12 bases. Germline values: CDR1 MNHEY, CDR2 SVGEGT. For the CDR3, the DNA is TGTGCCAGCAGTACCCGGGGACAAACAGATACGCAGTATTTT. It codes for CASSTRGQTDTQYF.

CDR3 amino acids: CASSLFRGDMNTEAFF. In DNA form, the CDR3 reads TGTGCCAGCAGCCTATTTCGGGGGGACATGAACACTGAAGCTTTCTTT. The rearrangement links TRBV13 to TRBJ1-1, with D perhaps matching TRBD1 (6 bases). Trimming shortened V by 5 bases and J by 0 bases, and 16 bases separated the two germline ends. The CDR3 runs to 16 residues. CDR1 and CDR2 (germline): PRHDT, FYEKMQ (reference sequence).

This clone was recorded a few times. The chain joins TRBV4-1 to TRBJ1-2; a possible D gene is TRBD1 (5 bases). The CDR3 totals 15 residues. The germline gives CDR1 MGHRA, CDR2 YSYEKL. V lost 7 bases to trimming and J lost 2 bases, with 17 bases between them. The CDR3, as DNA: TGCGCCAGCACGGTAGGTCAGGGTACGAACTATGGCTACACCTTC. Its translation is CASTVGQGTNYGYTF.

In nucleotides, the CDR3 is TGTGCCACCTCGTGGCGCGGGTACAATCAGCCCCAGCATTTT. Its protein product is CATSWRGYNQPQHF. The chain joins TRBV28 to TRBJ1-5, with no clear D. This CDR3 has 14 amino acids. CDR1 MDHEN and CDR2 SYDVKM come from the germline V gene. V was shortened by 10 bases and J by 3 bases, with 16 bases between the two germline ends.

The chain is built from TRBV7-2 and TRBJ1-1; the D is unclear. The CDR3 length is 13 residues. Germline assignment: CDR1 SGHTA and CDR2 FQGNSA. Trimming left V 1 base short and J 8 bases short, with 11 bases between. The CDR3 DNA sequence: TGTGCCAGCAGCTTAGAAACAGTCTACGAAGCTTTCTTT. This translates into CASSLETVYEAFF.

The V call is TRBV6-4, the J call TRBJ2-1; TRBD1 matches at 7 bases. J was trimmed by 0 bases and V by 6 bases; bases with no gene match: 5. There are 15 residues in the CDR3. The germline V gene encodes CDR1 MRHNA and CDR2 SNTAGT. For the CDR3, the DNA is TGTGCCAGCAGCGCGGACAGGAGCTCCTACAATGAGCAGTTCTTC. This encodes CASSADRSSYNEQFF.

Only a few counts were recorded for this clone. This chain links TRBV21-1 with TRBJ2-7; the D segment call TRBD1 is taken from the table without a DNA check. TRBV21-1 is tagged as a pseudogene. CDR3 length: 11 amino acids. As DNA, the CDR3 is TGTGCCAGCAGCAAAGGGGGGTCCAGGGGCGTC. Its protein product is CASSKGGSRGV.

The rearrangement uses TRBV11-2 and TRBJ1-1; D is undetermined. Between the trimmed V and J ends, which lost 8 bases and 1 base, there was a span of 14 bases. Germline loops: CDR1 SGHAT, CDR2 FQNNGV. The CDR3 is made up of 14 amino acids. CDR3 amino acids: CASCWLVSNTEAFF. DNA of the CDR3: TGTGCCAGCTGTTGGCTTGTTTCGAACACTGAAGCTTTCTTT.

The gene calls are TRBV7-2 and TRBJ1-2; no clear D gene. The germline CDR1 and CDR2 sequences are SGHTA and FQGNSA. The CDR3 is 13 amino acids. V dropped 1 base and J dropped 2 bases, with 5 bases sitting between them. DNA of the CDR3: TGTGCCAGCAGCTTAGGACTGAACTATGGCTACACCTTC. It is translated as CASSLGLNYGYTF.

The CDR3 bases are TGTGCCAGCAGCCCCCGGAGTGCTAGCACAGATACGCAGTATTTT. It codes for CASSPRSASTDTQYF. The genes are TRBV9 and TRBJ2-3; no clear D. The length of the CDR3 is 15 residues. CDR1 is SGDLS, CDR2 YYNGEE, per germline. The ends were cut back, 4 bases at V and 0 bases at J, with 12 bases in the middle.

J is TRBJ2-3 and V is TRBV19; 11 bases agree with TRBD2. Germline loops: CDR1 LNHDA, CDR2 SQIVND (reference sequence). The V gene end was trimmed by 6 bases and the J gene end by 5 bases; junction bases not matched to a gene: 10. CDR3 length equals 16 residues. CDR3 DNA sequence: TGTGCCAGTAGACCCCCTACTAGCGGGAGCGGAGATACGCAGTATTTT. It specifies CASRPPTSGSGDTQYF. Full variable domain (remainder filled in from reference TRBV19 and TRBJ2-3): DGGITQSPKYLFRKEGQNVTLSCEQNLNHDAMYWYRQDPGQGLRLIYYSQIVNDFQKGDIAEGYSVSREKKESFPLTVTSAQKNPTAFYLCASRPPTSGSGDTQYFGPGTRLTVL.

This clone was observed a few times. The rearrangement links TRBV28 to TRBJ1-5, with TRBD1 matching 9 bases. Per the germline V gene, CDR1 is MDHEN and CDR2 is SYDVKM. V shed 6 bases, J shed 6 bases, and the junction held 12 bases outside the gene matches. The CDR3 length is 16 residues. Here the CDR3 reads CASSSNRGLVGQPQHF. The CDR3 DNA sequence: TGTGCCAGCAGCTCAAACAGGGGGCTCGTCGGTCAGCCCCAGCATTTT.

V gene TRBV7-6 combines with J gene TRBJ2-3; 7 nucleotides agree with TRBD1. Trimming at V came to 8 bases and at J to 2 bases, leaving 10 bases not matched to a gene. The CDR3 length is 15 residues. The germline V gene has CDR1 SGHVS and CDR2 FNYEAQ. The CDR3 DNA is TGTGCCAGCGCTTGGGACAGAGAATCCACAGATACGCAGTATTTT. This codes for CASAWDRESTDTQYF. Complete variable domain (other parts from reference TRBV7-6 and TRBJ2-3): GAGVSQSPRYKVTKRGQDVALRCDPISGHVSLYWYRQALGQGPEFLTYFNYEAQQDKSGLPNDRFSAERPEGSISTLTIQRTEQRDSAMYRCASAWDRESTDTQYFGPGTRLTVL.

This rearrangement joins TRBV5-6 to TRBJ1-6; 9 bases match TRBD1. The CDR3 totals 17 residues. The germline V gene has CDR1 SGHDT and CDR2 YYEEEE. V was pared by 3 bases and J by 7 bases, with 11 bases of the junction left unmatched. CDR3 region: CASSYSGQGRWNSPLHF. The CDR3 bases are TGTGCCAGCAGCTATAGCGGACAGGGGAGATGGAATTCACCCCTCCACTTT.

J is TRBJ2-2 and V is TRBV9, with a possible D match to TRBD1 (6 bases). The CDR3 has 16 residues. Trimming left V 2 bases short and J 1 base short, with 12 bases between. Per the germline V gene, CDR1 is SGDLS and CDR2 is YYNGEE. CDR3 coding DNA: TGTGCCAGCAGCGTTTCGGGACACCGGAACACCGGGGAGCTGTTTTTT. Encoded protein: CASSVSGHRNTGELFF. Filled out from reference TRBV9 and TRBJ2-2, the complete variable domain reads DSGVTQTPKHLITATGQRVTLRCSPRSGDLSVYWYQQSLDQGLQFLIQYYNGEERAKGNILERFSAQQFPDLHSELNLSSLELGDSALYFCASSVSGHRNTGELFFGEGSRLTVL.

V gene TRBV13 combines with J gene TRBJ2-1; D is unresolved. The V gene lost 0 bases and the J gene lost 11 bases, with 11 bases spanning the gap. Looked up from germline, CDR1 is PRHDT and CDR2 is FYEKMQ (reference sequence). The CDR3 is 13 amino acids. CDR3 nucleotides: TGTGCCAGCAGCTTAGGTCTTCTAAATAAGCAGTTCTTC. This encodes CASSLGLLNKQFF. Drawing the rest from reference TRBV13 and TRBJ2-1, the complete variable domain is AAGVIQSPRHLIKEKRETATLKCYPIPRHDTVYWYQQGPGQDPQFLISFYEKMQSDKGSIPDRFSAQQFSDYHSELNMSSLELGDSALYFCASSLGLLNKQFFGPGTRLTVL.

The rearrangement uses TRBV5-5 and TRBJ1-1; D not certain. The CDR3 totals 14 residues. CDR1 and CDR2 (germline): SGHKS, YYEKEE (reference sequence). Trimming removed 1 base at V and 3 bases at J, with 10 bases between. DNA for the CDR3: TGTGCCAGCAGCTTGCTTTTTCGGGACACTGAAGCTTTCTTT. As protein: CASSLLFRDTEAFF.

The chain joins TRBV18 to TRBJ2-7; TRBD1 is a possible D gene (7 bases). The CDR3 covers 15 residues. Germline V gene data show CDR1 as KGHSH and CDR2 as LQKENI. Trimming removed 6 bases at V and 2 bases at J, with 17 bases between. The CDR3 region has the DNA TGTGCCAGCTCCCGCGGGACAGAACCACCCTACGAGCAGTACTTC. Amino acids: CASSRGTEPPYEQYF.

The genes are TRBV30 and TRBJ1-1, with no clear D. CDR3 length equals 12 residues. CDR1 and CDR2 from the germline V gene are GTSNPN and SVGIG (reference sequence). V was trimmed by 2 bases and J by 4 bases, leaving 8 bases between them. The CDR3: CAWSLGSTEAFF. The CDR3 nucleotides read TGTGCCTGGAGTCTGGGGAGCACTGAAGCTTTCTTT.

The V gene is TRBV11-3, the J gene TRBJ2-3, with D tentatively TRBD1 (5 bases). Germline CDR1 and CDR2: SGHNT and YENEEA. V was pared by 4 bases and J by 6 bases, with 20 bases between. The CDR3 runs 16 residues. CDR3 residues: CASSSEGTGKRDTQYF. As DNA, the CDR3 is TGTGCCAGCAGCTCCGAAGGCACAGGCAAGAGGGATACGCAGTATTTT.

V and J are TRBV10-3 and TRBJ1-1, with 11 bases lining up with TRBD1. Trimming took 0 bases from V and 6 from J; bases not matched to a gene: 9. The CDR3 has 17 amino acids. CDR1 is ENHRY, CDR2 SYGVKD, per germline. The CDR3 DNA reads TGTGCCATCAGTGAGTCGGCCGGGACAGGGGGAATTCCTGAAGCTTTCTTT. This sequence encodes CAISESAGTGGIPEAFF.

CDR3 in DNA: TGTGCCAGCAGCGTAGGGATGGGACTAGCGTCCAATGAGCAGTTCTTC. This encodes CASSVGMGLASNEQFF. The rearrangement uses TRBV9 and TRBJ2-1; TRBD2 agrees at 10 bases. With 0 bases clipped from V and 6 bases from J, the junction kept 6 bases outside the gene matches. Germline CDR1 reads SGDLS; CDR2 reads YYNGEE. The CDR3 runs to 16 residues.

The CDR3 here is CASSSMGQGGYGYTF. The CDR3 region has the DNA TGTGCCAGCAGCTCAATGGGACAGGGGGGGTATGGCTACACCTTC. This chain links TRBV7-2 with TRBJ1-2; TRBD1 matches at 11 bases. The CDR3 runs to 15 residues. V trimming: 4 bases; J trimming: 5 bases; junction bases outside the gene matches: 6. Germline V gene lookup returns CDR1 SGHTA and CDR2 FQGNSA.